This T cell receptor (beta chain) is drawn from a study of shared clonotypes between healthy human individuals. The overall study: Contributing individuals were a couple of females and a few males aged 18 to 49.

CDR3 length equals 12 residues. The V and J ends lost 0 bases and 12 bases respectively, with 10 bases between them. Germline V CDR1 and CDR2: SGDLS, YYNGEE. Per the study methods: Junction-only sequences without quality scores were provided by ImmunoSEQ, so filtering was different. Sequenced by immunoSEQ multiplex PCR; TCRdb stores in-frame clones only, minus some. V, J and clone size derive from that table, while D and trimming were established from the DNA sequence. The sample includes about 490,000 clones, 75% to 85% of them seen just once. The clonotype comes from a middle-aged woman in good health. Some clones in this sample may be carry-over from other donors' samples. The chain couples TRBV9 to TRBJ2-1, with D possibly matching TRBD2 (5 bases). The sequencing input was PBMCs. CDR3: CASSVGTSRQFF. The CDR3 DNA sequence: TGTGCCAGCAGCGTAGGAACTAGTAGGCAGTTCTTC.